Each of the 13 T cell receptor beta chains below was sequenced from the same sample in a study of Ad26.COV2.S vaccination and SARS-CoV-2 variants. The protocol was immunoSEQ multiplex PCR, while the TCRdb copy is restricted to in-frame clones and leaves out a portion. This table has over 300,000 clones, 83% appearing once. The treatment denotes: roughly 20 received Ad26.COV2.S at low or high dose, single or two shots; roughly 5 received placebo; per-sample allocation not given. Following the first vaccine or placebo injection, samples were taken on day 63. The sequencing used peripheral blood, collected in a trial of Ad26.COV2.S vaccine versus placebo. The receptors shown here come from a person between 18 and 65 years old who received the Ad26.COV2.S COVID-19 vaccine or a placebo.

This clone was seen only a few times. This rearrangement joins TRBV11-2 to TRBJ2-7; TRBD1 is a possible D gene (6 bases). The V end was cut by 5 bases, the J end by 6 bases, with 17 bases between. This CDR3 spans 14 amino acids. Germline CDR1 SGHAT, CDR2 FQNNGV. The DNA of the CDR3 is TGTGCCAGCAGCCGTGGGTCAGGGGCGGGCGAGCAGTACTTC. Amino acid sequence: CASSRGSGAGEQYF.

V is TRBV7-9 and J is TRBJ2-3; D possibly corresponds to TRBD2 (6 bases). Germline V lookup: CDR1 SEHNR, CDR2 FQNEAQ (reference sequence). V was clipped by 1 base and J by 0 bases, with 14 bases between them. The CDR3 is 17 residues long. CDR3 DNA: TGTGCCAGCAGCTTAGGGAGGGATAGCGGTAGCACAGATACGCAGTATTTT. It encodes CASSLGRDSGSTDTQYF.

The chain couples TRBV18 to TRBJ1-2, with TRBD1 matching 8 bases. This CDR3 has 14 amino acids. V shed 5 bases, J shed 1 base, and the junction held 3 bases outside the gene matches. Germline V gene sequence: CDR1 KGHSH, CDR2 LQKENI. In DNA, the CDR3 is TGTGCCAGCTCAGAGACAGGGGATAACTATGGCTACACCTTC. Translated, it gives CASSETGDNYGYTF.

This chain joins TRBV27 and TRBJ2-5; D remains unclear. The V and J ends lost 9 bases and 6 bases respectively, with 23 bases between them. The germline V gene has CDR1 MNHEY and CDR2 SMNVEV (reference sequence). The CDR3 covers 15 residues. The CDR3 loop is CASSAGLQSLQTQYF. CDR3 DNA: TGTGCCAGTTCCGCCGGGTTACAAAGCCTCCAGACCCAGTACTTC.

The CDR3 loop reads CASRRPSTDTQYF. DNA of the CDR3: TGTGCCAGCAGACGACCAAGCACAGATACGCAGTATTTT. The chain joins TRBV6-6 to TRBJ2-3, with D unresolved. From germline, CDR1 is MNHNY and CDR2 SVGAGI (reference sequence). The V end lost 6 bases, the J end lost 0 bases, and 7 bases lay between the germline ends. This CDR3 comprises 13 residues.

The genes are TRBV3-1 (or the pseudogene TRBV3-2) and TRBJ1-1; 10 nucleotides line up with TRBD1. The junction had 7 bases not matched to a gene; V was cut back by 1 base and J by 5 bases. The CDR3 runs 16 residues. Germline V gene data show CDR1 as LGHDT and CDR2 as YNNKEL (reference sequence). The CDR3 DNA reads TGTGCCAGCAGCCAAGGGGCTGGGACAGGGGAAACTGAAGCTTTCTTT. Residues: CASSQGAGTGETEAFF.

This rearrangement joins TRBV6-1 to TRBJ1-1; possibly TRBD1 for D (5 bases). Germline V lookup: CDR1 MNHNS, CDR2 SASEGT. There are 16 residues in the CDR3. V was pared by 0 bases and J by 1 base, with 12 bases between. The DNA of the CDR3 is TGTGCCAGCAGTGAAGCTGGGGCTCCTCGGAACACTGAAGCTTTCTTT. Translated: CASSEAGAPRNTEAFF.

V is TRBV4-1 and J is TRBJ1-1; D uncertain. Germline CDR1 reads MGHRA; CDR2 reads YSYEKL. The CDR3 is 14 amino acids. Trimming cost V 0 bases and J 1 base, with 6 bases left between them. CDR3 sequence (DNA): TGCGCCAGCAGCCAAGACGCAGGGAACACTGAAGCTTTCTTT. It encodes CASSQDAGNTEAFF.

The V call is TRBV2, the J call TRBJ2-5; TRBD1 matches 7 bases. The CDR3 length is 13 residues. The germline V gene encodes CDR1 SNHLY and CDR2 FYNNEI. Unmatched junction bases numbered 3, after V lost 5 bases and J lost 3 bases. The DNA for the CDR3 is TGTGCCAGCAGTAACGACAGGGAAGAGACCCAGTACTTC. This translates into CASSNDREETQYF.

This chain connects TRBV5-6 to TRBJ1-2; 10 bases are shared with TRBD1. Trimming removed 0 bases from V and 1 base from J; junction bases left unmatched: 3. CDR3 length: 16 amino acids. Germline values: CDR1 SGHDT, CDR2 YYEEEE. The CDR3, as DNA: TGTGCCAGCAGCTTGGCCGGGACAGGGGATAACTATGGCTACACCTTC. Translating it yields CASSLAGTGDNYGYTF.

The rearrangement joins TRBV4-3 to TRBJ1-2; 10 bases agree with TRBD1. The CDR3 has 16 residues. Germline CDR1 is LGHNA and CDR2 is YSLEER. The V segment lost 4 bases and the J segment 6 bases; nucleotides outside the gene matches: 11. CDR3 DNA: TGCGCCAGCAGCCCCCAAGGGGGGACAGGGGTGAATGGCTACACCTTC. Translating it yields CASSPQGGTGVNGYTF.

The chain is built from TRBV25-1 and TRBJ1-2; D is uncertain. From germline, CDR1 is MGHDK and CDR2 SYGVNS. V was shortened by 4 bases and J by 8 bases, with 11 bases between the two germline ends. The CDR3 covers 12 residues. In DNA form, the CDR3 reads TGTGCCAGCAGTGGCCCCTTGTGGGGCTACACCTTC. Amino acid sequence: CASSGPLWGYTF.

The chain carries TRBV7-9 and TRBJ2-2; D is unclear. This CDR3 is built from 15 residues. The ends were cut back, 5 bases at V and 6 bases at J, with 16 bases in the middle. Germline loops: CDR1 SEHNR, CDR2 FQNEAQ (reference sequence). The DNA for the CDR3 is TGTGCCAGCAGCCGGACGGTTGAGTATCCCGGGGAGCTGTTTTTT. Translated: CASSRTVEYPGELFF.